This is a list of T cell receptor beta chains from one sample in a study of blood T cells in healthy people across ages. TCRdb re-derived calls from the 5' RACE reads in MiXCR, one entry per CDR3 protein. The table records some 1.5 million distinct CDR3 sequences, over 25% of them present only once. Sequenced: blood. These TCRs come from a woman aged 25 to 39 in good health. Each CDR3 is given without its conserved first and last residue. A D gene is named only where the DNA matches it firmly.

v_call: TRBV27
d_call: .
cdr3_aa: ASSFDRRTYEQY

v_call: TRBV10-3
d_call: .
cdr3_aa: AISEVQGDEQY

v_call: TRBV14
d_call: .
cdr3_aa: ASSRETGTTYEQY

v_call: TRBV29-1
d_call: TRBD1
cdr3_aa: SVDSVDRVSNEQF

v_call: TRBV18
d_call: .
cdr3_aa: ASSRTTDGRANVLT

v_call: TRBV4-2
d_call: .
cdr3_aa: ASSQDGQISFNEQF

v_call: TRBV4-3
d_call: TRBD1
cdr3_aa: ASSQSWGTGVPINEKLF

v_call: TRBV28
d_call: .
cdr3_aa: ASIYGGGTEAF

v_call: TRBV20-1
d_call: .
cdr3_aa: SAIPTTSVETQY

v_call: TRBV28
d_call: TRBD1
cdr3_aa: ASSFNRGRRQPQH

v_call: TRBV18
d_call: .
cdr3_aa: ASSPRTSTLGQVETQY

v_call: TRBV30
d_call: .
cdr3_aa: AWSVGTVGSREQF

v_call: TRBV3-1
d_call: .
cdr3_aa: ASSQDTAPDTQY

v_call: TRBV28
d_call: .
cdr3_aa: ASTAGREETQY

v_call: TRBV6-6
d_call: .
cdr3_aa: ASSYRGGATNEKLF

v_call: TRBV19
d_call: .
cdr3_aa: ASSMSVYGYT

v_call: TRBV6-2/TRBV6-3
d_call: TRBD2
cdr3_aa: ASHATTSGSYEQY

v_call: TRBV4-1
d_call: .
cdr3_aa: ASSQVLGSGTGDGYT

v_call: TRBV12-3/TRBV12-4
d_call: .
cdr3_aa: ASTSRRGNSPLH

v_call: TRBV28
d_call: .
cdr3_aa: ASSPQGNNEKPF

v_call: TRBV28
d_call: .
cdr3_aa: ASSPRRDSEKLF

v_call: TRBV5-1
d_call: .
cdr3_aa: ASSLAHGDYEQY

v_call: TRBV11-2
d_call: .
cdr3_aa: ASSLNRGTQETQY

v_call: TRBV10-1
d_call: TRBD2
cdr3_aa: ASSESASGGFVPQY

v_call: TRBV5-1
d_call: TRBD2
cdr3_aa: ASSYALAEFTDTQY

v_call: TRBV4-3
d_call: .
cdr3_aa: ASSQARRGGSRELF

v_call: TRBV7-2
d_call: TRBD2
cdr3_aa: ASSFPPGRGSDTQY

v_call: TRBV7-2
d_call: .
cdr3_aa: ASLHPSTDTQY

v_call: TRBV24-1
d_call: TRBD1
cdr3_aa: ATSDKGTGFYNEQF

v_call: TRBV9
d_call: .
cdr3_aa: ASSTPEGRGNTIY

v_call: TRBV7-9
d_call: TRBD2
cdr3_aa: ASSFQSSSGGVFSANEQF

v_call: TRBV28
d_call: .
cdr3_aa: ASSPPGAGTQY

v_call: TRBV20-1
d_call: TRBD1
cdr3_aa: SAREGELQGASGYT

v_call: TRBV7-9
d_call: TRBD1
cdr3_aa: ASSPYSEGQRAEAF